The entry below describes one TCR beta chain. This CDR3 comprises 14 residues. V gave up 3 bases and J gave up 9 bases, with 12 bases separating them. Looked up from germline, CDR1 is MDHEN and CDR2 is SYDVKM. This record comes from a study of blood T cell repertoires in COVID-19. Overall study context: Spain, Italy and the United States supplied samples that represented acute and convalescent COVID-19. The cDNA or gDNA used as material had been derived from T cells, B-cell-depleted T cells, or PBMCs.

Study processing details: Reference gene primer amplification gave estimated nucleated cell counts. Sequencing was performed with immunoSEQ multiplex PCR; in TCRdb, only in-frame clones are kept and a portion is missing. V, J and clone size are taken as reported in that table, and D and trimming were inferred from the DNA itself. The table has 95,000 to 150,000 clones, 55% to 70% seen once. This chain uses TRBV28 with TRBJ1-6; unclear D gene. The source is a woman aged 70 to 79 with acute or convalescent COVID-19. The sequenced material came from peripheral blood. The CDR3 DNA reads TGTGCCAGCAGTTTCCCGGGAGAGGGTTCACCCCTCCACTTT. Amino acids: CASSFPGEGSPLHF.